One and the same sample provided the 30 T cell receptor beta chains below, sequenced in a study of control samples from healthy donors and cancer patients. Assay: immunoSEQ multiplex PCR; the TCRdb copy retains only in-frame clones and omits some. The table lists some 45,000 clones, about 91% of them singletons. The sample comprised PBMCs. The source of these receptors is a woman aged 40 to 50 with head and neck cancer.

The V call is TRBV4-2, the J call TRBJ2-1, with a tentative D call TRBD2 (6 bases). The CDR3 consists of 14 residues. V gave up 3 bases and J gave up 12 bases, with 18 bases separating them. Per germline, CDR1 LGHNA and CDR2 YNFKEQ. The CDR3 loop reads CASSHAWGVSGQFF. The CDR3 DNA reads TGTGCCAGCAGCCATGCGTGGGGGGTCTCGGGGCAGTTCTTC.

The gene calls are TRBV15 and TRBJ1-1; tentative D call: TRBD1 (5 bases). The CDR3 covers 15 residues. Trimming took 6 bases from V and 1 from J, leaving 15 bases between them. Germline assignment: CDR1 LNHNV and CDR2 YYDKDF (reference sequence). Here the CDR3 reads CATSSIGGWNTEAFF. The CDR3 nucleotides read TGTGCCACCAGTTCCATCGGGGGGTGGAACACTGAAGCTTTCTTT.

V usage is TRBV27 and J usage is TRBJ2-1; 7 nucleotides line up with TRBD1. Unmatched junction bases numbered 4, after V lost 2 bases and J lost 0 bases. This CDR3 has 16 residues. Germline CDR1 MNHEY, CDR2 SMNVEV (reference sequence). CDR3 amino acids: CASSLRDSSSYNEQFF. CDR3 in DNA: TGTGCCAGCAGTTTACGGGACAGTAGCTCCTACAATGAGCAGTTCTTC.

J is TRBJ1-3 and V is TRBV7-6; D gene ambiguous. Per germline, CDR1 SGHVS and CDR2 FNYEAQ. CDR3 length equals 15 residues. Trimming removed 0 bases from V and 3 bases from J, with 9 bases in between. The chain's CDR3 is CASSLATAIGNTIYF. The CDR3 region has the DNA TGTGCCAGCAGCTTAGCGACCGCTATTGGAAACACCATATATTTT.

The chain couples TRBV28 to TRBJ2-6; the D gene could be TRBD1 or TRBD2 (5 bases each). Between the trimmed V and J ends, which lost 0 bases and 2 bases, there was a span of 5 bases. The CDR3 contains 15 residues. Germline V gene sequence: CDR1 MDHEN, CDR2 SYDVKM. The CDR3: CASSLWGPGANVLTF. CDR3 DNA: TGTGCCAGCAGTTTATGGGGACCTGGGGCCAACGTCCTGACTTTC.

The rearrangement joins TRBV28 to TRBJ1-2; D is ambiguous. The CDR3 runs to 14 residues. Trimming shortened V by 4 bases and J by 6 bases, and 15 bases separated the two germline ends. CDR1 is MDHEN and CDR2 is SYDVKM in the germline V gene. The CDR3 protein is CASSSVSGKNGYTF. For the CDR3, the DNA is TGTGCCAGCAGTTCCGTATCGGGAAAGAATGGCTACACCTTC.

A remark on this clone: An end of the junction does not agree with germline; a read error may underlie this. This chain uses TRBV19 with TRBJ1-5, with D unresolved. The germline CDR1 and CDR2 sequences are LNHDA and SQIVND (reference sequence). This CDR3 is 14 amino acids long. The CDR3 loop is CASRIVNSNQPQHF. The CDR3, as DNA: TGTGCCAGTAGGATAGTCAATAGCAATCAGCCCCAGCATTTT.

V is TRBV6-6 and J is TRBJ1-3; D is ambiguous. Trimming stripped 7 bases from V and 0 bases from J, with 16 bases between. CDR1 is MNHNY and CDR2 is SVGAGI in the germline V gene (reference sequence). The CDR3 consists of 16 residues. The CDR3 DNA follows: TGTGCCAGCACATTCGGCGCAGGCCACTCTGGAAACACCATATATTTT. It encodes CASTFGAGHSGNTIYF.

The rearrangement uses TRBV5-1 and TRBJ1-6, with 10 positions matching TRBD1. The CDR3 is 16 amino acids. Germline trimming cut 2 bases from V and 7 bases from J; bases unmatched to any gene: 6. The V gene's germline CDR1 is SGHRS and CDR2 YFSETQ. CDR3 sequence reads: CASSFHRDRGNSPLHF. The DNA of the CDR3 is TGCGCCAGCAGCTTTCACCGGGACAGGGGAAATTCACCCCTCCACTTT.

This clone was counted once. V is TRBV10-3 and J is TRBJ1-6, with a possible D match to TRBD1 (5 bases). The germline V gene encodes CDR1 ENHRY and CDR2 SYGVKD. V lost 6 bases and J lost 8, with 11 bases in between. This CDR3 is 13 amino acids long. The CDR3 bases are TGTGCCATCAGGGGGCTCGGGGATTCACCCCTCCACTTT. As protein: CAIRGLGDSPLHF.

The chain joins TRBV5-1 to TRBJ1-1; D unresolved. The V end lost 6 bases, the J end lost 1 base, and 19 bases lay between the germline ends. This CDR3 has 16 amino acids. The germline CDR1 and CDR2 sequences are SGHRS and YFSETQ. The CDR3 nucleotides are TGCGCCAGCAATTTGGGCAGCGGTGCGACGAACACTGAAGCTTTCTTT. It codes for CASNLGSGATNTEAFF.

This sequence joins TRBV6-1 and TRBJ1-3, with unresolved D. The V end was cut by 2 bases, the J end by 0 bases, with 8 bases between. The CDR3 is 15 residues long. The V gene's germline CDR1 is MNHNS and CDR2 SASEGT. The CDR3 region has the DNA TGTGCCAGCAGTGAAACCTCCTTCTCTGGAAACACCATATATTTT. Translating it yields CASSETSFSGNTIYF.

The chain has TRBV12-3 or TRBV12-4 and TRBJ1-2; D possibly corresponds to TRBD1 (5 bases). The CDR3 extends over 13 amino acids. Trimming left V 6 bases short and J 4 bases short, with 12 bases between. The CDR3 DNA reads TGTGCCAGCAGCTCCAGGGCGGGCTATGGCTACACCTTC. Protein: CASSSRAGYGYTF.

The CDR3 DNA reads as TGTGCCAGTAGTGGCGAGCGGGGGGAAAAGGATTCACCCCTCCACTTT. Its protein is CASSGERGEKDSPLHF. This chain links TRBV19 with TRBJ1-6; D is possibly TRBD1 (5 bases). Germline V gene sequence: CDR1 LNHDA, CDR2 SQIVND (reference sequence). V was shortened by 5 bases and J by 8 bases, with 19 bases between the two germline ends. The CDR3 spans 16 residues.

The CDR3 coding sequence is TGTGCCAGCAGTGAATATAGACTGAACAATGAGCAGTTCTTC. Translated: CASSEYRLNNEQFF. The chain links TRBV6-1 to TRBJ2-1; D gene uncertain. This CDR3 has 14 amino acids. Germline CDR1 is MNHNS and CDR2 is SASEGT. V was clipped by 2 bases and J by 5 bases, with 10 bases between them.

The rearrangement uses TRBV6-6 and TRBJ1-5; D unclear. Germline-derived CDR1 and CDR2 are MNHNY and SVGAGI (reference sequence). CDR3 length: 15 amino acids. Trimming cost V 7 bases and J 0 bases, with 13 bases left between them. The CDR3 sequence: CASTLQEYSNQPQHF. CDR3 nucleotide sequence: TGTGCCAGCACACTTCAGGAATATAGCAATCAGCCCCAGCATTTT.

The genes are TRBV28 and TRBJ1-2; D might be TRBD1 (5 bases). Germline V CDR1 and CDR2: MDHEN, SYDVKM. The CDR3 contains 14 residues. Trimming took off 2 bases at V and 7 bases at J, with 14 bases between the two ends. Written as DNA, the CDR3 is TGTGCCAGCAGTTTAGGAGGGGTGACGGGTGGCTACACCTTC. Protein product: CASSLGGVTGGYTF.

This chain links TRBV4-1 with TRBJ2-3; no definite D call. Trimming removed 4 bases at V and 0 bases at J, with 11 bases between. Germline V gene data show CDR1 as MGHRA and CDR2 as YSYEKL. This CDR3 comprises 15 residues. CDR3 protein: CASSPEITSTDTQYF. The CDR3 DNA reads TGCGCCAGCAGCCCTGAAATAACTAGCACAGATACGCAGTATTTT.

The V and J genes are TRBV7-8 and TRBJ1-5; D may be TRBD1 (5 bases). With 1 base removed from V and 4 bases from J, the gap between germline ends came to 17 bases. The CDR3 runs to 17 residues. CDR1 and CDR2 (germline): SGHVS, FQNEAQ. The CDR3 DNA sequence: TGTGCCAGCAGCTTAGACGCCCGGGGCCTAGGAAATCAGCCCCAGCATTTT. Protein: CASSLDARGLGNQPQHF.

The J gene is TRBJ1-6, the V gene TRBV7-2, with D possibly matching TRBD1 (5 bases). The CDR3 sequence is 14 residues long. V lost 5 bases and J 7 bases, leaving 12 bases between the germline ends. Germline V CDR1 and CDR2: SGHTA, FQGNSA. Written as DNA, the CDR3 is TGTGCCAGCAGCCGGATTGAGGGGAATTCACCCCTCCACTTT. It codes for CASSRIEGNSPLHF.

This chain connects TRBV28 to TRBJ1-5, with 7 bases fitting TRBD1. Per germline, CDR1 MDHEN and CDR2 SYDVKM. The length of the CDR3 is 12 residues. The CDR3 DNA follows: TGTGCTGCTACAGGGGCGGGACAGCCCCAGCATTTT. This gives the protein CAATGAGQPQHF. Combining the CDR3 with reference TRBV28 and TRBJ1-5 gives the whole variable domain DVKVTQSSRYLVKRTGEKVFLECVQDMDHENMFWYRQDPGLGLRLIYFSYDVKMKEKGDIPEGYSVSREKKERFSLILESASTNQTSMYLCAATGAGQPQHFGDGTRLSIL.

The rearrangement uses TRBV2 and TRBJ2-3; D possibly corresponds to TRBD1 (5 bases). The germline gives CDR1 SNHLY, CDR2 FYNNEI. This CDR3 region has 15 residues. V lost 3 bases and J 0 bases, leaving 10 bases between the germline ends. In nucleotides, the CDR3 is TGTGCCAGCAGTGATCAGGGATCTAGCACAGATACGCAGTATTTT. Translating gives CASSDQGSSTDTQYF.

This clone was seen once. The J gene is TRBJ2-2, the V gene TRBV30; the D is unclear. V lost 1 base, J lost 6 bases, and 9 bases lay in between. The CDR3 is 13 amino acids. Germline assignment: CDR1 GTSNPN and CDR2 SVGIG (reference sequence). CDR3: CAWSASGSGELFF. As DNA, the CDR3 is TGTGCCTGGAGTGCCTCCGGGTCCGGGGAGCTGTTTTTT. The full variable domain, its missing parts supplied by reference TRBV30 and TRBJ2-2, is SQTIHQWPATLVQPVGSPLSLECTVEGTSNPNLYWYRQAAGRGLQLLFYSVGIGQISSEVPQNLSASRPQDRQFILSSKKLLLSDSGFYLCAWSASGSGELFFGEGSRLTVL.

V gene TRBV10-2 combines with J gene TRBJ1-4; possibly TRBD1 for D (5 bases). Germline V CDR1 and CDR2: WSHSY, SAAADI. The ends were cut back, 3 bases at V and 3 bases at J, with 11 bases in the middle. This CDR3 region has 15 residues. The CDR3: CASSDAGLANEKLFF. CDR3 nucleotide sequence: TGCGCCAGCAGTGATGCAGGGTTGGCTAATGAAAAACTGTTTTTT.

The genes are TRBV3-1 (or the pseudogene TRBV3-2) and TRBJ1-4, with a possible D match to TRBD1 (6 bases). The CDR3 is made up of 14 amino acids. The germline V and J ends were trimmed by 5 bases and 7 bases, with 14 bases remaining between them. The V gene's germline CDR1 is LGHDT and CDR2 YNNKEL (reference sequence). CDR3 nucleotides: TGTGCCAGCAGCTACGACAGGAGGGGTGAAAAACTGTTTTTT. Amino acid sequence: CASSYDRRGEKLFF.

CDR3 amino acids: CASSEGAARQYGYTF. CDR3 in DNA: TGTGCCAGCAGTGAAGGGGCGGCGCGGCAGTATGGCTACACCTTC. The chain has TRBV6-1 and TRBJ1-2; D gene unclear. The CDR3 totals 15 residues. The germline CDR1 and CDR2 sequences are MNHNS and SASEGT. V was trimmed by 1 base and J by 5 bases, leaving 14 bases between them.

The CDR3 nucleotides are TGTGCCAGCAGCTTAATAGGGGGCGTTATGGATGGCTACACCTTC. It specifies CASSLIGGVMDGYTF. The genes are TRBV7-2 and TRBJ1-2; 7 bases are a match to TRBD1. Germline values: CDR1 SGHTA, CDR2 FQGNSA. The CDR3 totals 15 residues. The V and J ends lost 2 bases and 6 bases, in that order; junction bases with no gene match: 9.

The chain employs TRBV6-5 and TRBJ1-1, with TRBD1 matching over 7 bases. After removal of 0 bases from V and 0 bases from J, the junction contained 1 base not matched to a gene. CDR1 and CDR2 (germline): MNHEY, SVGAGI. This CDR3 has 15 amino acids. The CDR3, as DNA: TGTGCCAGCAGTTACTCCGGGACAGTGAACACTGAAGCTTTCTTT. It yields the protein CASSYSGTVNTEAFF.

Details on this clone: A read error may produce the germline difference seen at one junction end. Here the CDR3 DNA reads TGTGCCAGCACCCAAGGACAGGTCCAAGAGACCCAGTACTTC. Its protein is CASTQGQVQETQYF. The rearrangement joins TRBV3-1 (or the pseudogene TRBV3-2) to TRBJ2-5; 7 positions match TRBD1. Germline V lookup: CDR1 LGHDT, CDR2 YNNKEL (reference sequence). This CDR3 has 14 residues.

This chain connects TRBV15 to TRBJ1-6; no firm D call. Trimming stripped 0 bases from V and 8 bases from J, with 8 bases between. The CDR3 is 14 residues long. The V gene's germline CDR1 is LNHNV and CDR2 YYDKDF (reference sequence). CDR3 residues: CATSRERRDSPLHF. The CDR3 DNA reads TGTGCCACCAGCAGAGAGAGGAGAGATTCACCCCTCCACTTT.